The 30 T cell receptor beta chains in this list originate from one sample, sequenced in a study of T cell responses to AZD1222 COVID-19 vaccine. Profiling relied on immunoSEQ multiplex PCR, and the TCRdb table lists in-frame clones only, not all of them. Of 99,000 or so clones in the sample, more than 75% are singletons; the top ten hold around 3.3%. The source was peripheral blood, collected 28 days after the second dose of the MenACWY control vaccine. These receptors all stem from an adult who received the MenACWY meningococcal vaccine as a control.

The chain combines TRBV10-3 with TRBJ2-1; 11 bases are a match to TRBD2. The CDR3 sequence is 16 residues long. V shed 4 bases and J 5 bases; nucleotides not matched to a gene: 7. In germline, CDR1 is ENHRY, CDR2 SYGVKD. CDR3 DNA sequence: TGTGCCATCAGTGGGCTAGCGGGGGGTCCGAACAATGAGCAGTTCTTC. Its translation is CAISGLAGGPNNEQFF.

V usage is TRBV3-1 (or the pseudogene TRBV3-2) and J usage is TRBJ1-3, with TRBD1 matching over 9 bases. The J segment lost 4 bases and the V segment lost 1 base, leaving 8 bases of the junction unmatched. The CDR3 loop spans 17 amino acids. Germline V CDR1 and CDR2: LGHDT, YNNKEL (reference sequence). As DNA, the CDR3 is TGTGCCAGCAGCCAAGGATCACAGGGGGCGGGAGGAAACACCATATATTTT. Its protein product is CASSQGSQGAGGNTIYF.

This clone has more than one count but fewer than ten. CDR3 sequence (DNA): TGTGCCAGCAGTTTGATGGGCGGGGGCGCTGAGCAGTTCTTC. Its protein product is CASSLMGGGAEQFF. V gene TRBV28 combines with J gene TRBJ2-1; D perhaps matches TRBD2 (7 bases). Germline assignment: CDR1 MDHEN and CDR2 SYDVKM. The CDR3 has 14 residues. The V and J ends lost 3 bases and 9 bases respectively, with 15 bases between them.

The chain couples TRBV5-6 to TRBJ1-5; D is uncertain. CDR3 length equals 14 residues. The germline gives CDR1 SGHDT, CDR2 YYEEEE. Trimming stripped 4 bases from V and 11 bases from J, with 19 bases between. The CDR3 loop reads CASSSFNRPMSQHF. DNA of the CDR3: TGTGCCAGCAGCAGCTTCAACCGTCCCATGTCCCAGCATTTT.

The gene calls are TRBV21-1 and TRBJ2-3; TRBD1 is the table's D call, not checked against the DNA. TRBV21-1 is listed as a pseudogene. The CDR3 is 19 amino acids. CDR3 amino acids: CASSKKYGRGPIDTDTQYF. DNA for the CDR3: TGTGCCAGCAGCAAGAAGTACGGCAGGGGACCAATTGACACAGATACGCAGTATTTT.

This chain uses TRBV10-3 with TRBJ2-6, with D tentatively TRBD1 or TRBD2 (5 bases each). Germline V gene data show CDR1 as ENHRY and CDR2 as SYGVKD. The CDR3 contains 18 residues. V lost 0 bases to trimming and J lost 0 bases, with 12 bases between them. The CDR3 DNA sequence: TGTGCCATCAGTGAGTCGTATGAGGGGCGCTCTGGGGCCAACGTCCTGACTTTC. This gives the protein CAISESYEGRSGANVLTF.

V and J are TRBV30 and TRBJ1-1; D gene uncertain. Trimming took 2 bases from V and 1 from J, leaving 14 bases between them. The CDR3 runs 15 residues. Germline V gives CDR1 GTSNPN, CDR2 SVGIG (reference sequence). The CDR3 DNA reads as TGTGCCTGGAGTAGCCCAGAGACGGGGAACACTGAAGCTTTCTTT. As protein: CAWSSPETGNTEAFF.

The rearrangement joins TRBV7-9 to TRBJ2-1; TRBD1 matches at 9 bases. Germline V gene data show CDR1 as SEHNR and CDR2 as FQNEAQ (reference sequence). Trimming at V came to 2 bases and at J to 0 bases, leaving 11 bases not matched to a gene. This CDR3 spans 19 amino acids. The CDR3 sequence is CASSLLPGQGPSSYNEQFF. The DNA of the CDR3 is TGTGCCAGCAGCTTACTACCGGGACAGGGCCCGAGCTCCTACAATGAGCAGTTCTTC.

J is TRBJ1-4 and V is TRBV19; 11 bases map to TRBD1. CDR3 length equals 18 residues. Per germline, CDR1 LNHDA and CDR2 SQIVND (reference sequence). The ends lost 5 bases at V and 2 bases at J; junction bases unmatched: 10. The DNA of the CDR3 is TGTGCCAGTAGTCCTCCCGTGGGGACAGGGGGGACTAATGAAAAACTGTTTTTT. The encoded protein is CASSPPVGTGGTNEKLFF.

V usage is TRBV28 and J usage is TRBJ1-3; D might be TRBD1 (5 bases). Between the trimmed V and J ends, which lost 3 bases and 3 bases, there was a span of 15 bases. The CDR3 loop spans 16 amino acids. CDR1 and CDR2 (germline): MDHEN, SYDVKM. For the CDR3, the DNA is TGTGCCAGCAGTTTGCCGGGACTTCAGAATGGAAACACCATATATTTT. Amino acid sequence: CASSLPGLQNGNTIYF.

V and J are TRBV3-1 (or the pseudogene TRBV3-2) and TRBJ1-1, with unresolved D. Per the germline V gene, CDR1 is LGHDT and CDR2 is YNNKEL (reference sequence). This CDR3 has 18 amino acids. Trimming removed 3 bases from V and 7 bases from J, with 27 bases in between. CDR3: CASSHPPSEVEVYFEAFF. CDR3 bases: TGTGCCAGCAGCCATCCCCCAAGTGAGGTTGAAGTTTATTTTGAAGCTTTCTTT.

This clone was found once. This chain links TRBV7-2 with TRBJ1-6; D may be TRBD1 (6 bases). The CDR3 is 16 amino acids. Trimming stripped 2 bases from V and 7 bases from J, with 15 bases between. Germline V gene sequence: CDR1 SGHTA, CDR2 FQGNSA. The CDR3 region is CASSLHRDRHNSPLHF. CDR3 coding DNA: TGTGCCAGCAGCTTACACCGTGACAGGCACAATTCACCCCTCCACTTT.

J is TRBJ2-7 and V is TRBV7-2; the match to TRBD2 covers 9 bases. The CDR3 is made up of 14 amino acids. V was clipped by 5 bases and J by 6 bases; unmatched bases: 8. The V gene's germline CDR1 is SGHTA and CDR2 FQGNSA. The CDR3 bases are TGTGCCAGCAGCCTCCAAGGACTAGCGACCGAGCAGTACTTC. Amino acid sequence: CASSLQGLATEQYF. The variable domain in full, completed from reference TRBV7-2 and TRBJ2-7, reads GAGVSQSPSNKVTEKGKDVELRCDPISGHTALYWYRQSLGQGLEFLIYFQGNSAPDKSGLPSDRFSAERTGGSVSTLTIQRTQQEDSAVYLCASSLQGLATEQYFGPGTRLTVT.

V gene TRBV9 combines with J gene TRBJ2-7; TRBD2 matches 8 bases. With V trimmed by 3 bases and J by 3 bases, 8 bases remained unmatched. This CDR3 is 15 amino acids long. CDR1 is SGDLS, CDR2 YYNGEE, per germline. The CDR3 DNA is TGTGCCAGCAGCGCGGGGGGGTCTTCCCTCTACGAGCAGTACTTC. This codes for CASSAGGSSLYEQYF.

For the CDR3, the DNA is TGTGCCAGCAGCTTAGACAGGAGAGAGACCCAGTACTTC. Its protein product is CASSLDRRETQYF. V usage is TRBV7-2 and J usage is TRBJ2-5, with D perhaps matching TRBD1 (5 bases). The CDR3 loop spans 13 amino acids. The V end was cut by 1 base, the J end by 4 bases, with 7 bases between. CDR1 SGHTA and CDR2 FQGNSA come from the germline V gene.

The genes are TRBV2 and TRBJ2-1; TRBD1 matches at 9 bases. This CDR3 is 15 amino acids long. J gave up 5 bases and V 6 bases, and 8 bases lay outside the gene matches. Germline-derived CDR1 and CDR2 are SNHLY and FYNNEI. The DNA of the CDR3 is TGTGCCAGCAGGGGCGGCGGGACAGGGCACAATGAGCAGTTCTTC. This sequence encodes CASRGGGTGHNEQFF. Full variable domain (outside the CDR3, taken from reference TRBV2 and TRBJ2-1): EPEVTQTPSHQVTQMGQEVILRCVPISNHLYFYWYRQILGQKVEFLVSFYNNEISEKSEIFDDQFSVERPDGSNFTLKIRSTKLEDSAMYFCASRGGGTGHNEQFFGPGTRLTVL.

The rearrangement uses TRBV2 and TRBJ2-3; D gene unclear. The CDR3 loop spans 12 amino acids. Trimming stripped 5 bases from V and 8 bases from J, with 11 bases between. Per the germline V gene, CDR1 is SNHLY and CDR2 is FYNNEI. CDR3 in amino acids: CASSSRHRTQYF. As DNA, the CDR3 is TGTGCCAGCAGTTCCAGGCATCGTACGCAGTATTTT.

The genes are TRBV9 and TRBJ2-2, with D hard to call. Between the trimmed V and J ends, which lost 2 bases and 4 bases, there was a span of 12 bases. The CDR3 spans 15 residues. Germline V lookup: CDR1 SGDLS, CDR2 YYNGEE. DNA for the CDR3: TGTGCCAGCAGCGTCCTGTTGTCCGGCACCGGGGAGCTGTTTTTT. Translating gives CASSVLLSGTGELFF.

The CDR3: CASSLNHRFTYYGYTF. The CDR3 nucleotides are TGTGCCAGCAGCTTGAACCACAGGTTTACTTACTATGGCTACACCTTC. The J gene is TRBJ1-2, the V gene TRBV5-5; perhaps TRBD1 as D (5 bases). The V end was cut by 1 base, the J end by 3 bases, with 16 bases between. The V gene's germline CDR1 is SGHKS and CDR2 YYEKEE (reference sequence). This CDR3 is built from 16 residues.

The chain is built from TRBV29-1 and TRBJ2-7; weak D call: TRBD1 (7 bases). From germline, CDR1 is SQVTM and CDR2 ANQGSEA. The CDR3 runs 14 residues. V lost 8 bases to trimming and J lost 5 bases, with 22 bases between them. In DNA, the CDR3 is TGCAGCCCGACGGGCGGAGGGGGCTGGGACGAGCAGTACTTC. Protein: CSPTGGGGWDEQYF.

The rearrangement joins TRBV5-5 to TRBJ1-6, with D possibly TRBD1 on 6 matching bases. The CDR3 length is 17 residues. Trimming stripped 4 bases from V and 4 bases from J, with 18 bases between. Per the germline V gene, CDR1 is SGHKS and CDR2 is YYEKEE (reference sequence). CDR3 DNA sequence: TGTGCCAGCAGCCCCGGAAGGTCGGGACAATATAATTCACCCCTCCACTTT. This sequence encodes CASSPGRSGQYNSPLHF. Supplemented by reference TRBV5-5 and TRBJ1-6, the full variable domain reads DAGVTQSPTHLIKTRGQQVTLRCSPISGHKSVSWYQQVLGQGPQFIFQYYEKEERGRGNFPDRFSARQFPNYSSELNVNALLLGDSALYLCASSPGRSGQYNSPLHFGNGTRLTVT.

The chain joins TRBV6-6 to TRBJ2-7; D is perhaps TRBD1 or TRBD2 (6 bases each). Trimming took 2 bases from V and 2 from J, leaving 16 bases between them. Germline lookup yields CDR1 MNHNY and CDR2 SVGAGI (reference sequence). This CDR3 is built from 16 residues. CDR3 sequence reads: CASSYKRGVQAYEQYF. CDR3 nucleotide sequence: TGTGCCAGCAGTTACAAGAGGGGGGTCCAAGCCTACGAGCAGTACTTC.

The rearrangement joins TRBV28 to TRBJ1-2; 8 bases are shared with TRBD1. CDR1 is MDHEN, CDR2 SYDVKM, per germline. CDR3 length: 14 residues. Germline trimming cut 7 bases from V and 8 bases from J; bases unmatched to any gene: 12. The CDR3 is CASKLTGEVGGYTF. CDR3 nucleotide sequence: TGTGCCAGCAAGCTGACAGGGGAGGTCGGGGGCTACACCTTC.

CDR3 nucleotides: TGTGCCAGCAGTTACTCCCAGGGGTCCGGGGAGCTGTTTTTT. Its protein product is CASSYSQGSGELFF. This chain links TRBV6-5 with TRBJ2-2, with D possibly being TRBD1 (6 bases). Germline-derived CDR1 and CDR2 are MNHEY and SVGAGI. V gave up 0 bases and J gave up 6 bases, with 8 bases separating them. The length of the CDR3 is 14 residues.

The V and J genes are TRBV10-3 and TRBJ2-7, with D possibly called TRBD1 or TRBD2 (5 bases each). V lost 0 bases and J 2 bases, leaving 23 bases between the germline ends. Germline CDR1 and CDR2: ENHRY and SYGVKD. This CDR3 comprises 19 residues. The CDR3 DNA reads TGTGCCATCAGTGAGTCGAACCCGCGAATACAGAGGGGCGCCTACGAGCAGTACTTC. Residues: CAISESNPRIQRGAYEQYF.

V gene TRBV7-9 combines with J gene TRBJ2-5; 9 bases align to TRBD2. CDR3 length: 17 residues. Germline V lookup: CDR1 SEHNR, CDR2 FQNEAQ (reference sequence). The V and J ends lost 3 bases and 1 base, in that order; junction bases with no gene match: 9. CDR3 sequence reads: CASSLGAGGPRQETQYF. Here the CDR3 DNA reads TGTGCCAGCAGCTTGGGAGCGGGGGGACCCCGCCAAGAGACCCAGTACTTC.

The V and J genes are TRBV9 and TRBJ2-7; tentatively, D is TRBD1 (6 bases). The V end lost 4 bases, the J end lost 7 bases, and 18 bases lay between the germline ends. The CDR3 sequence is 14 residues long. The germline V gene has CDR1 SGDLS and CDR2 YYNGEE. The CDR3 reads CASSTSHATGEQYF. The CDR3 bases are TGTGCCAGCAGCACGAGCCATGCCACAGGGGAGCAGTACTTC.

The gene calls are TRBV3-1 (or the pseudogene TRBV3-2) and TRBJ2-7; D is ambiguous. This CDR3 comprises 13 residues. Germline loops: CDR1 LGHDT, CDR2 YNNKEL (reference sequence). The V end was cut by 4 bases, the J end by 2 bases, with 9 bases between. The CDR3 sequence: CASSLKGTYEQYF. CDR3 nucleotide sequence: TGTGCCAGCAGCCTAAAGGGTACCTACGAGCAGTACTTC.

The genes are TRBV7-8 and TRBJ1-6, with unresolved D. Trimming removed 5 bases at V and 11 bases at J, with 16 bases between. The CDR3 spans 14 residues. Per the germline V gene, CDR1 is SGHVS and CDR2 is FQNEAQ. The CDR3 spells CASSPRQGGAPLHF. In DNA, the CDR3 is TGTGCCAGCAGCCCACGACAAGGTGGGGCACCCCTCCACTTT.

The chain combines TRBV7-9 with TRBJ2-7, with unresolved D. V was clipped by 2 bases and J by 4 bases, with 6 bases between them. Germline loops: CDR1 SEHNR, CDR2 FQNEAQ (reference sequence). The CDR3 sequence is 12 residues long. DNA of the CDR3: TGTGCCAGCAGCTTACGGCAATACGAGCAGTACTTC. Protein sequence: CASSLRQYEQYF.